This T cell receptor beta chain was identified in a study of molecular identifiers for immune sequencing clone quantification. The wider study: Replicate RNA came from about 20,000 or 100,000 naive CD8 cells and was split five ways, and four parts were sequenced. Study-wide findings and caveats: Under 1% of molecules in naive cells, but over 99% of effector molecules, belonged to clones above 20 RNA copies. Jurkat TCR RNA from one cell was spiked into about a million naive cells, and it was reportedly detectable there.

TCRdb reanalysed the PCR reads using MiXCR and keeps one entry per CDR3 protein. This repertoire shows about 640,000 distinct CDR3 sequences, 15% to 20% found once; its top ten account for roughly 0.9%. V shed 2 bases and J 4 bases; nucleotides not matched to a gene: 5. In germline, CDR1 is SEHNR, CDR2 FQNEAQ (reference sequence). The CDR3 has 14 amino acids. Sorting selected naive CD8 T cells with a CD8+CD4-CCR7+CD45RA+ phenotype. This clonotype was seen at least ten times. What it recognizes is unknown. This chain connects TRBV7-9 to TRBJ2-7; the match to TRBD2 covers 7 bases. The specimen sequenced was naive CD8+ T cells from blood, with Jurkat cell RNA spiked in. Subset indicated: FACS-sorted CD8+CD4-CCR7+CD45RA+ naive T cells. This TCR was sampled from a human donor in good health. Some libraries in this study had Jurkat cell RNA spiked in. The CDR3 protein is CASSLTGGMYEQYF. The CDR3 DNA sequence: TGTGCCAGCAGCTTAACGGGAGGAATGTACGAGCAGTACTTC.